Reported below is one TCR beta chain. Its antigen is unknown. One base away there is no much larger clone; base qualities are not given. The cohort consisted of hundreds of healthy bone marrow donors. Cohort members were all nominally healthy when sampled, although unrecorded immune exposures were likely present. The donor was CMV seropositive and belonged to the group of about 290 seropositive cohort members. Every donor gave a peripheral blood sample, and the peripheral blood mononuclear cells from that sample were used for TCR beta sequencing. The Qiagen DNeasy Blood Extraction Kit was used to extract genomic DNA from the blood cell samples. The library was generated by the immunoSEQ multiplex PCR assay. The multiplex PCR relied on a mix of 60 forward primers for TCR Vbeta segments and 13 reverse primers for TCR Jbeta segments. The CDR3 region of rearranged TCR beta genes was amplified from genomic DNA by a multiplex PCR assay. Amplified TCR beta libraries were sequenced as 87-base-pair reads on the Illumina HiSeq System. The paper's data handling went like this. A later analysis tallied roughly 80 million unique TCR beta chains across the roughly 610 repertoires, and approximately 12 million of those chains were shared by two or more donors. Raw reads were error-corrected and collapsed into unique sequences by a nearest-neighbor algorithm in which closely related sequences were merged to remove PCR and sequencing errors. CDR3 sequences were aligned to IMGT reference sequences to assign V, D and J gene segments. For a sequence to be retained, a match of at least six nucleotides to both a V gene segment and a J gene segment was required. Rearrangements were classified as productive when the CDR3 lacked stop codons and remained in frame with V and J, and all other rearrangements were classified as non-productive. CDR3 was defined according to IMGT convention as the region running from the second conserved V-encoded cysteine to the conserved J-encoded phenylalanine. Sequences without an unambiguous match to a single V gene segment were excluded from the earlier analysis of several hundred of the donors. An earlier analysis of 587 of the donors called V segments functional above 56.7% productive rearrangements and segregating when the between-donor standard deviation exceeded 5%. To diagnose cytomegalovirus status from the catalog of TCR beta chain sequences, a statistical classification framework was built. In a later analysis, V and J genes were assigned by comparing TCR nucleotide sequences against IMGT/GENE-DB human TR gene sequences. Using the TCRdist pipeline, a later analysis assigned CDR3 sequences along with most-parsimonious VDJ recombination scenarios. A later analysis defined each TCR beta chain by its CDR3 amino acid sequence plus V-gene family, and excluded reads lacking a unique V-gene family. To address suspected cross-contamination and a sequencing artifact, a later analysis removed 550 to 750 highly shared, low-generation-probability nucleotide sequences. A later analysis calculated a clonal expansion index for each public chain from normalized within-repertoire ranks of inferred template counts. A later analysis computed generation probabilities with a VDJ recombination model fitted to out-of-frame rearrangements, and checked the results against IGoR. Hypergeometric tests were used in a later analysis to score TCR-TCR, TCR-HLA and TCR-CMV co-occurrence, with a repertoire-size bias correction applied to the TCR pairs. To estimate false discovery rates, a later analysis permuted the HLA or CMV assignments 20 times. A later analysis grouped co-occurring TCRs with DBSCAN, adding TCRdist sequence similarity when clustering within HLA-allele-positive subsets. Co-occurrence clustering excluded repertoires with fewer than 30,000 or more than 120,000 public chains, plus five with anomalous nucleotide sharing. This is the immuneACCESS table as TCRdb keeps it, with only in-frame sequences that have V and J called. A part of the clones is gone; compared with another copy, unresolved V genes explain less than half, and the rest is unexplained. For V, J and clone size, that table is used; D and trimming come from the DNA. The sample table contains about 93,000 clones; only one count was recorded for about 66% of them. The ten largest clonotypes hold over 5% of the sample.

This record belongs to a study of cytomegalovirus exposure and HLA in healthy donors (dated by TCRdb to 2017 to 2019). Study-wide context: In an earlier analysis of several hundred of the donors, 276 Gb of sequence data and 100 million or so unique TCR beta sequences from roughly 190 million T cells were reported. An early release that covered approximately 600 HLA-typed donors contained approximately 300 gigabases of sequencing data and 65 million to 100 million unique TCR sequences. Of the 398 genotyped donors, roughly 85% fell in the genetic ancestry cluster associated with self-reported Caucasian donors. The study aimed to test whether signatures of past pathogen exposure could be identified by cataloging public T cell receptors. Using immunosequencing, the study profiled T cell repertoires from 500 to 800 subjects and related those repertoires to cytomegalovirus serostatus. Along with the roughly 670-subject first cohort, a separate validation cohort of more than 90 different subjects was used. The study combined high-throughput TCR immunosequencing, statistical association of individual TCRs with disease status, and machine learning to predict cytomegalovirus infection status. To study patterns of TCR occurrence, a later analysis re-analyzed previously published TCR beta repertoires from 500 to 850 donors and added high-resolution HLA genotyping. In the later analysis, no new phenotypic data were used to find candidate immune exposures; instead, reliance was placed on TCR beta sequences and their occurrence across donors. An earlier analysis of approximately 630 of the donors applied high-throughput TCR beta sequencing to assess whether each TCR beta V gene segment acted as functional or pseudogenic. Donor age, sex, ethnicity and CMV serostatus were collected together with the repertoire data. In a later genetic analysis, genome-wide SNP genotypes for about three fifths of the roughly 670 donors were used, and that subset was treated as a discovery cohort. Every discovery cohort repertoire had been produced on one sequencing platform. HLA typing included class I and class II loci at four-digit resolution. The number of donors typed differed by locus, with roughly 629-640 for A, B, C, DRB1 and DQB1, roughly 550 for DQA1, over 600 for DPA1, and around 430 for DPB1. Four to six DR-DQ haplotypes were handled as single units for association and clustering, since linkage in the cohort was strong. Across some 400 genotyped donors of the cohort, an average of about 200,000 unique TCR beta nucleotide sequences per donor were sequenced, and 15% to 20% of those sequences were non-productive.

Overall study outcomes, separate from this receptor: According to a later analysis, parvovirus B19, influenza, CMV and Epstein-Barr virus appeared linked to several top co-occurrence clusters. Across donors, most TCR sequences were observed very rarely, whereas some public TCRs were present in many individuals. The presence/absence analyses assumed that sequencing depth was roughly uniform across donors, and that assumption may not be true. In a later genetic analysis, fewer N-insertions in productive TCRs were reported among donors in an Asian-associated ancestry cluster than the roughly 700-donor mean. The study gave a list of 150 to 200 TCR beta chains associated with cytomegalovirus. Specific HLA alleles were associated with roughly 16,000 TCR beta sequences at a false discovery rate of 0.05 in a later analysis. A later analysis found that most CMV-associated TCR beta chains appeared HLA-restricted, with HLA associations seemingly driven largely by CMV exposure. Immune exposure information for the cohort was limited to CMV serostatus. Assigning TCR associations to individual alleles was difficult when HLA alleles, especially DR and DQ, strongly co-occurred. An association between a missense DCLRE1C variant and V-gene and J-gene trimming of TCR beta chains was found in a later genetic analysis and replicated in an independent cohort. It was suggested by the authors that the approach could potentially be generalized to other disease states and immunological phenotypes. A later analysis found that HLA-associated TCR beta chains were more clonally expanded and had lower generation probabilities than equally common non-associated chains. Linkage disequilibrium might explain the correlated functional status among segregating V segments, but an unknown experimental factor could not be ruled out. Broadly in line with IMGT annotations, most TCR beta V segments showed up in productive rearrangements about 87% or about 30% of the time in an earlier analysis of several hundred of the donors. In this cohort, only TCR beta chains were sequenced, and detectable features were limited by the absence of alpha or paired-chain data. A few of the identified cytomegalovirus-associated TCR beta chains were confirmed in vitro to be specific for cytomegalovirus antigens. In both the original and validation cohorts, the classifier was reported to diagnose cytomegalovirus status with high specificity and sensitivity. Some IMGT-functional V segments, including TRBV6-2 and TRBV6-3, could not be distinguished by the 87-base-pair reads and were therefore excluded. A group of highly shared sequence variants was considered likely to be a technical artifact of the sequencing pipeline. The earlier analysis of almost 600 of the donors excluded some 16 rarely observed V segments, including chromosome 9 orphons, because counts were too low. Because some donors lacked HLA typing at each locus, the association tests relied only on the typed subset. A later analysis found that TCR association rates varied across HLA loci, with DRB1 alleles showing the most associated TCRs and HLA-C alleles the fewest. A further reported finding was that TCR beta sequences accurately predicted the HLA-A and HLA-B alleles for most subjects in the first cohort.

CDR1 and CDR2 were assigned from the germline V gene as SGHVS and FNYEAQ. The CDR3 numbers 13 residues from cysteine through phenylalanine. Only the CDR3 DNA stays, 39 bases, in frame from base 1. The V and J ends are trimmed by 3 bases and 1 base, leaving 6 bases between them. The V and J genes are TRBV7-6 and TRBJ2-5, with an unclear D gene assignment. Sequencing was performed on PBMCs. The source of this sequence is a boy under 18 in good health and CMV-seropositive. The CDR3 reads as follows: CASSFLLQETQYF. The sequenced DNA: TGTGCCAGCAGCTTTCTACTCCAAGAGACCCAGTACTTC.